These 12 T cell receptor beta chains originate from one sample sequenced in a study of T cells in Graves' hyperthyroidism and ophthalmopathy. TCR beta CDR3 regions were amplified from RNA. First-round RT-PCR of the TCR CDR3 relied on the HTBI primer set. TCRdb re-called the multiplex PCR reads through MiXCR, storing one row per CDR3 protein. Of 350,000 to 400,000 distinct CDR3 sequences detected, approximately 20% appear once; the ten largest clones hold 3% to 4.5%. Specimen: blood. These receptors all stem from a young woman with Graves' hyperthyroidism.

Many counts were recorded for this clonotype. CDR3 amino acids: CASSINWDQETQYF. The CDR3 DNA is TGTGCCAGCAGCATCAACTGGGACCAAGAGACCCAGTACTTC. The J gene is TRBJ2-5, the V gene TRBV7-6; D gene uncertain. The CDR3 is 14 amino acids. The V end lost 5 bases, the J end lost 0 bases, and 10 bases lay between the germline ends. Germline lookup yields CDR1 SGHVS and CDR2 FNYEAQ. Full variable domain (missing parts from reference TRBV7-6 and TRBJ2-5): GAGVSQSPRYKVTKRGQDVALRCDPISGHVSLYWYRQALGQGPEFLTYFNYEAQQDKSGLPNDRFSAERPEGSISTLTIQRTEQRDSAMYRCASSINWDQETQYFGPGTRLLVL.

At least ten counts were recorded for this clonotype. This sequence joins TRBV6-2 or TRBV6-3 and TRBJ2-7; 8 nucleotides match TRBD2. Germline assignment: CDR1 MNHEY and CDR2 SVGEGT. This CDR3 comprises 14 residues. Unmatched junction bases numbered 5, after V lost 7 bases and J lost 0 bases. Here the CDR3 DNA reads TGTGCCAGCAATTTAGCGGGGCCCTCCTACGAGCAGTACTTC. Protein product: CASNLAGPSYEQYF.

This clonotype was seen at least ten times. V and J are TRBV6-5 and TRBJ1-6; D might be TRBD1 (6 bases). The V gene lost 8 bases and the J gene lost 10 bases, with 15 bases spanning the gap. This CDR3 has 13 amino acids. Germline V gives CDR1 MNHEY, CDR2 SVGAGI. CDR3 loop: CASANREESPLHF. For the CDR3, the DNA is TGTGCCAGCGCGAACAGGGAAGAATCACCCCTCCACTTT.

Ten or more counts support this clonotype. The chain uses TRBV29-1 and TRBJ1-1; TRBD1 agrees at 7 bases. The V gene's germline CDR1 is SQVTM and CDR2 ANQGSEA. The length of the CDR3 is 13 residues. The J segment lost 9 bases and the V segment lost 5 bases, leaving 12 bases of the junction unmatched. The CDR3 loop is CSVRTGLIPQAFF. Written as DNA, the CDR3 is TGCAGCGTTCGGACAGGTCTGATACCTCAAGCTTTCTTT.

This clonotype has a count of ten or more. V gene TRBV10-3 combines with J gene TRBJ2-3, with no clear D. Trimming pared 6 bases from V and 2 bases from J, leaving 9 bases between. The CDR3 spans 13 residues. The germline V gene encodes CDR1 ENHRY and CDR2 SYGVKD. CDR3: CAIRVLTTDTQYF. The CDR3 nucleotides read TGTGCCATCAGAGTCCTTACCACAGATACGCAGTATTTT.

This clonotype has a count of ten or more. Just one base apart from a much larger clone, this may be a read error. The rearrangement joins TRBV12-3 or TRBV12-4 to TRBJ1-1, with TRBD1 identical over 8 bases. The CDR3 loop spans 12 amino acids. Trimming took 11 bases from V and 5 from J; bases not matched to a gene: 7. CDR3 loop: CAGGQGGTEAFF. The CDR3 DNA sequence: TGTGCCGGTGGACAGGGTGGAACTGAAGCTTTCTTT.

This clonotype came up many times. CDR3 loop: CASSPYPGRRVNEQYF. DNA of the CDR3: TGTGCCAGCAGTCCGTACCCGGGACGGAGAGTGAACGAGCAGTACTTC. The chain combines TRBV12-3 or TRBV12-4 with TRBJ2-7, with D perhaps assigned TRBD1 or TRBD2 (5 bases each). The CDR3 runs to 16 residues. Trimming stripped 5 bases from V and 5 bases from J, with 22 bases between.

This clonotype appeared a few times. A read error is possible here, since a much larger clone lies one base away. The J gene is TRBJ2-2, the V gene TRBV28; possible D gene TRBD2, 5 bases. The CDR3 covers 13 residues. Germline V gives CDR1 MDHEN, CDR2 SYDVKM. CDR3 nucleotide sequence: TGTGCCAGCGAACTTGATAACACCGGGAAGCTGTTTTTT. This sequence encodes CASELDNTGKLFF.

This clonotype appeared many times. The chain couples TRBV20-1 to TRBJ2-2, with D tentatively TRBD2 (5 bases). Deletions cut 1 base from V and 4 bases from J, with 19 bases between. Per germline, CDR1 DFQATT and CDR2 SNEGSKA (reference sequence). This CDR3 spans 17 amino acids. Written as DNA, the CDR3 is TGCAGTGCTAGAGGGGAAGGGAGACGGAATCCCACCGGGGAGCTGTTTTTT. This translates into CSARGEGRRNPTGELFF.

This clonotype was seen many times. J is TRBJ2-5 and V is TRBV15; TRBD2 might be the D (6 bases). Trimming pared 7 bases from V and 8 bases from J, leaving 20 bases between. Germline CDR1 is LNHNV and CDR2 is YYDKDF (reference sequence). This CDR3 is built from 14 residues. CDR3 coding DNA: TGTGCCACCAACCCAGGCCGACGGGGAGGAACCCAGTACTTC. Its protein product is CATNPGRRGGTQYF.

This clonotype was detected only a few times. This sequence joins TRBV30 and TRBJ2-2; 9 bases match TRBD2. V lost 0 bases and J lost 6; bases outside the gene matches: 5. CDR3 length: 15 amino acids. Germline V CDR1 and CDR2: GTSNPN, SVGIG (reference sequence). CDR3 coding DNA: TGTGCCTGGAGTGTTCGATCTAGCGGGGCCGGGGAGCTGTTTTTT. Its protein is CAWSVRSSGAGELFF.

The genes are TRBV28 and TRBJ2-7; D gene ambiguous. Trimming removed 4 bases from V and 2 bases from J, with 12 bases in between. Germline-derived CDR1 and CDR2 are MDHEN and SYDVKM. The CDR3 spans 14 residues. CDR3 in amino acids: CASSYSLGPYEQYF. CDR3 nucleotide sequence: TGTGCCAGCAGTTACTCCCTCGGGCCCTACGAGCAGTACTTC.